This T cell receptor (beta chain) was sequenced during a study of regulatory T cells in long-lasting Graves disease. Combining iRepertoire HTBI primers with Arm-PCR of CDR3 regions, the authors built TCR beta libraries. Using its own MiXCR run on the multiplex PCR reads, TCRdb lists one record per CDR3 protein. Of over 200,000 distinct CDR3 sequences listed, under 20% are singletons. Notes on this clonotype: Its antigen remains unidentified.

Findings and caveats of the study: Newly diagnosed Graves' patients exceeded persistent ones in TCR diversity.

As to time point: newly diagnosed GD, antithyroid drugs for less than 3 months. PBMC-extracted RNA yielded the TCR library. With EDTA tubes as the receptacles, about 8.1 milliliters of peripheral blood were drawn. The CDR3 consists of 14 residues. Germline loops: CDR1 MNHEY, CDR2 SVGEGT. Between the trimmed V and J ends, which lost 4 bases and 5 bases, there was a span of 12 bases. The same data also contributed to another study, on T cells in Graves' hyperthyroidism and ophthalmopathy. In that study: Ophthalmopathy prediction by the model preceded onset by a median approximately 6.9 months.

The sequence derives from a woman in her twenties or thirties with Graves disease. The input for sequencing was peripheral blood mononuclear cells (PBMCs), taken at new diagnosis, from a patient treated with antithyroid drugs. This rearrangement joins TRBV6-2 or TRBV6-3 to TRBJ2-1; TRBD2 is a possible D gene (6 bases). The CDR3 DNA follows: TGTGCCAGCAGTTCTGCGGGACTCCACAATGAGCAGTTCTTC. This translates into CASSSAGLHNEQFF.